This T cell receptor (beta chain) stems from a study of CD8+CD57+ T cells in acquired aplastic anemia listed by TCRdb under 2018. Turning to the overall study: DNA extracted from sorted CD4+ and CD8+ cells had a mean of roughly 3.4 ug, with a range of about 0.18 to 27.4 ug. A CD8+CD57+ expansion meant a frequency higher than the mean frequency seen in healthy subjects. General findings and caveats noted by the study authors: CD8+ Simpson's diversity did not differ significantly between patients and healthy controls (P=0.060). Around 27 CD8+ CDR3 sequences were found in both patients and controls but appeared to be highly expressed in patients and within the immunodominant clones of the patients.

Expansion of CD8+CD57+ cells had been shown by flow cytometry in the patients chosen for sequencing. Severe acquired aplastic anemia was diagnosed in all patients according to International Study of Aplastic Anemia and Agranulocytosis and Camitta criteria. No patient had received any therapy when blood was sampled. The study deep-sequenced TCR repertoires of sorted CD4+ and CD8+ blood T cells from severe aplastic anemia patients and healthy subjects. Patients were enrolled under clinicaltrials.gov protocols 00001620, 01623167, 00001397, 00071045, 00081523 and 00961064 in the USA. Ficoll-Paque density gradient centrifugation was used to isolate peripheral blood mononuclear cells. Before DNA was extracted, CD4+ and CD8+ T cells were sorted using either FACS or magnetic beads. The count of this clonotype is one. Its antigen target is currently unknown. An end of the junction does not agree with germline; a read error may underlie this.

Genomic DNA was used as template for profiling of TCR beta VDJ combinations and CDR3 sequences. An Illumina HiSeq 2000 was used for TCR repertoire sequencing. The paper's data handling went like this. Repertoire assessment relied on Simpson's diversity index, CDR3 size and DJ length profiles, and TRBV/TRBJ rearrangement plots. The immunodominant clone was defined as the most abundant DNA sequence in deep sequencing data. CDR3 amino acid sequences were checked for sharing across subjects and were also compared against the VDJdb database and published repertoires. The public reads were reanalyzed by TCRdb: fastp trimming at Q25, MiXCR alignment, in-frame beta chains only. Each entry is one CDR3 protein sequence, shown with its most common DNA and genes. In this record, the V and J calls reflect TCRdb's handling and not the investigators' own analysis. The sample table records some 98,000 distinct CDR3 sequences; 65% to 70% of these occur just once. The ten most abundant clones make up 55% to 65% of the sample.

CDR1 is given as LNHDA and CDR2 as SQIVND, both from the germline V gene (reference sequence). The cysteine opens and the phenylalanine closes a CDR3 of 14 amino acids. The entry retains the CDR3 DNA only, 42 bases that are in frame from base 1. Sequencing was done on a sample of sorted CD4+, CD8+, or CD8+CD57+ T cells (not recorded which) from PBMCs. The clonotype was recovered from a human donor with aplastic anemia. The chain joins TRBV19 to TRBJ1-5, with TRBD1 as a weak D call on 6 bases. Read as DNA, the sequence is TGTGCCAGTAGTCGAGACAGGCCCAATCGGCCCCAGCATTTT. Its protein reads: CASSRDRPNRPQHF.